The T cell receptor (beta chain) described here comes from a study of shared clonotypes between healthy human individuals. Broader study findings: When naive CD4 clonotypes were compared across several donors, about 4.9% were shared.

The CDR3 has 14 residues. Germline V gives CDR1 KGHSH, CDR2 LQKENI. V was cut by 1 base and J by 1 base, with 7 bases left in between. Sequencing used immunoSEQ multiplex PCR; TCRdb keeps in-frame clones, though not all of them. The sample lists some 300,000 clones, roughly 70% seen once, with around 9.3% in the top ten. Details on this clone: Antigen specificity is unknown.

Sequenced sample: memory CD4+ T cells sorted from blood. Subset indicated: CD45RA-negative fraction. This chain links TRBV18 with TRBJ1-1; D remains ambiguous. The TCR originated in a man aged 30 to 45 in good health. DNA for the CDR3: TGTGCCAGCTCACCACAGCCAGCGAACACTGAAGCTTTCTTT. It yields the protein CASSPQPANTEAFF.